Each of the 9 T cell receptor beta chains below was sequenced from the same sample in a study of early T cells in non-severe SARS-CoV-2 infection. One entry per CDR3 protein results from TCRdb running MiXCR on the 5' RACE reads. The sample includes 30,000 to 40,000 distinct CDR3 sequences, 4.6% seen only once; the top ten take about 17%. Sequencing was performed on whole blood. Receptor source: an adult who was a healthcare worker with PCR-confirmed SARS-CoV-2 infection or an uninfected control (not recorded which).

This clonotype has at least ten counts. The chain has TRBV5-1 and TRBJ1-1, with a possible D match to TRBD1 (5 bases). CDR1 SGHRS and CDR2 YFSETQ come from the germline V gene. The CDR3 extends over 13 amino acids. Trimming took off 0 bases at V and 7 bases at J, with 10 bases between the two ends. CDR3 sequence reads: CASSLVPGLEAFF. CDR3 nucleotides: TGCGCCAGCAGCTTGGTCCCGGGGCTTGAAGCTTTCTTT. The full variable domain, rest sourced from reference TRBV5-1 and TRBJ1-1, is KAGVTQTPRYLIKTRGQQVTLSCSPISGHRSVSWYQQTPGQGLQFLFEYFSETQRNKGNFPGRFSGRQFSNSRSEMNVSTLELGDSALYLCASSLVPGLEAFFGQGTRLTVV.

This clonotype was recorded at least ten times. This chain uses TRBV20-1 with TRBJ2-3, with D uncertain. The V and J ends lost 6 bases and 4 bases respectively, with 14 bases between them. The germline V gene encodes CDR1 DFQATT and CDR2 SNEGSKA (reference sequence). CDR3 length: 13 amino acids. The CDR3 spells CSAGSSVADTQYF. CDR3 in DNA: TGCAGTGCCGGCTCCTCAGTCGCAGATACGCAGTATTTT.

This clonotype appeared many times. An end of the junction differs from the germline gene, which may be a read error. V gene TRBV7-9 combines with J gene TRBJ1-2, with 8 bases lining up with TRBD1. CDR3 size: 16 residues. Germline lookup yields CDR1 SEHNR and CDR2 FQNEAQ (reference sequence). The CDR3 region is CASSLDEPGQEDPKGF. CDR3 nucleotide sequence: TGTGCCAGCAGCTTAGACGAACCGGGACAGGAGGACCCCAAGGGCTTC.

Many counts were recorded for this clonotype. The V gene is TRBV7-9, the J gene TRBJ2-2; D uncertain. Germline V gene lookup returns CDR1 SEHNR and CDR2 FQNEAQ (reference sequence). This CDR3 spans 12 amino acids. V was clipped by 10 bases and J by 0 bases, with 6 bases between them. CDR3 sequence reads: CANRANTGELFF. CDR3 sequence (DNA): TGTGCCAATCGGGCGAACACCGGGGAGCTGTTTTTT.

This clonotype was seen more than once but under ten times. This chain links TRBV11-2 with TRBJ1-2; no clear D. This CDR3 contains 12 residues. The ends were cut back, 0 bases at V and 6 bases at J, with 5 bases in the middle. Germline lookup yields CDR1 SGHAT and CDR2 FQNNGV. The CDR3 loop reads CASSLDRHGYTF. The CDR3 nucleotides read TGTGCCAGCAGCTTAGATCGGCATGGCTACACCTTC.

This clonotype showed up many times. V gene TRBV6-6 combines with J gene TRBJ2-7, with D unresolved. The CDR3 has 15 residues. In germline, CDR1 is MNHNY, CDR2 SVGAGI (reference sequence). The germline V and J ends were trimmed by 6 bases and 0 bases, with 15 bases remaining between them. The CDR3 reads CASSRATQSSYEQYF. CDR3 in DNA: TGTGCCAGCAGCCGAGCGACCCAAAGCTCCTACGAGCAGTACTTC.

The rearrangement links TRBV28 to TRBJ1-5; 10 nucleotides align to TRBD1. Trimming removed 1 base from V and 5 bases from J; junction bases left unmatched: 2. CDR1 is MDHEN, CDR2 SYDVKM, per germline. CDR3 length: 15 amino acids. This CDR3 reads CASSLSGQGDQPQHF. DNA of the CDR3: TGTGCCAGCAGTTTATCCGGACAGGGGGATCAGCCCCAGCATTTT.

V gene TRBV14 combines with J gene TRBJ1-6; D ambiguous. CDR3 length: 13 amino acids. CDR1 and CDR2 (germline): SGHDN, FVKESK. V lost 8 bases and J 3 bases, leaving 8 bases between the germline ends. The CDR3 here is CASPSVYNSPLHF. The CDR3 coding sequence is TGTGCCAGCCCTTCAGTCTATAATTCACCCCTCCACTTT.

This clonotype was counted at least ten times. Written as DNA, the CDR3 is TGTGCCAGCAGTCCGGGTCCAAATCAGCCCCAGCATTTT. Protein: CASSPGPNQPQHF. V is TRBV12-3 or TRBV12-4 and J is TRBJ1-5; D not resolved. The V and J ends lost 5 bases and 4 bases respectively, with 9 bases between them. CDR3 size: 13 residues.